Each of the 21 T cell receptor beta chains below was sequenced from the same sample in a study of a mutant IDH1 vaccine in newly diagnosed glioma. The antigens of these receptors remain unknown. TCRdb keeps only in-frame clones here, not all; method: immunoSEQ multiplex PCR. The repertoire holds approximately 100,000 clones, around 92% seen once, with around 0.77% in the top ten. Sample time point: week 47, end of study. Topical imiquimod was applied with each vaccine dose, which held 300 ug of mutant IDH1 20-mer peptide. The sample here was PBMCs, taken from a glioma patient whose treatment included an IDH1 peptide vaccine. The source is a woman in her forties or fifties with glioma.

The rearrangement links TRBV27 to TRBJ1-6; TRBD1 agrees at 11 bases. Trimming at V came to 6 bases and at J to 4 bases, leaving 14 bases not matched to a gene. Germline loops: CDR1 MNHEY, CDR2 SMNVEV (reference sequence). CDR3 length: 19 residues. The CDR3 protein is CASRYHPGQGGAYNSPLHF. DNA for the CDR3: TGTGCCAGCAGGTACCACCCGGGACAGGGGGGAGCGTATAATTCACCCCTCCACTTT.

This chain connects TRBV10-3 to TRBJ2-5; 10 nucleotides align to TRBD2. The CDR3 is 14 amino acids. After removal of 4 bases from V and 4 bases from J, the junction contained 3 bases not matched to a gene. Germline CDR1 reads ENHRY; CDR2 reads SYGVKD. The DNA of the CDR3 is TGTGCCATCAGTGTTAGCGGGGGGAGAGAGACCCAGTACTTC. This gives the protein CAISVSGGRETQYF.

The chain couples TRBV4-1 to TRBJ1-2; D possibly corresponds to TRBD1 (6 bases). The CDR3 runs 15 residues. The V end was cut by 0 bases, the J end by 3 bases, with 11 bases between. From germline, CDR1 is MGHRA and CDR2 YSYEKL. CDR3 bases: TGCGCCAGCAGCCAAGATCTACAGGGCTACTATGGCTACACCTTC. It specifies CASSQDLQGYYGYTF.

The V gene is TRBV28, the J gene TRBJ2-5; 13 bases agree with TRBD2. Germline assignment: CDR1 MDHEN and CDR2 SYDVKM. The CDR3 runs to 15 residues. After removal of 6 bases from V and 5 bases from J, the junction contained 6 bases not matched to a gene. CDR3 sequence (DNA): TGTGCCAGCAGGGGGACTAGCGGGACGGGGGAGACCCAGTACTTC. Its translation is CASRGTSGTGETQYF.

Concerning this clone itself: The sample has other DNA sequences that encode this CDR3 too. The V call is TRBV9, the J call TRBJ1-2, with D possibly matching TRBD1 (5 bases). V was cut by 7 bases and J by 2 bases, with 12 bases left in between. The CDR3 covers 13 residues. The germline V gene has CDR1 SGDLS and CDR2 YYNGEE. CDR3 residues: CASQAQGNYGYTF. In nucleotides, the CDR3 is TGTGCCAGCCAAGCTCAGGGAAACTATGGCTACACCTTC.

The V gene is TRBV6-4, the J gene TRBJ1-5; TRBD1 matches 8 bases. CDR3 length: 14 amino acids. Germline trimming cut 4 bases from V and 4 bases from J; bases unmatched to any gene: 3. Germline CDR1 is MRHNA and CDR2 is SNTAGT. CDR3 in amino acids: CASSVTGGNQPQHF. The DNA for the CDR3 is TGTGCCAGCAGTGTTACAGGGGGGAATCAGCCCCAGCATTTT.

The V gene is TRBV10-3, the J gene TRBJ2-1, with 11 positions matching TRBD2. The ends lost 6 bases at V and 6 bases at J; junction bases unmatched: 7. This CDR3 is built from 15 residues. Germline values: CDR1 ENHRY, CDR2 SYGVKD. Here the CDR3 reads CAISRGLAELNEQFF. The CDR3 nucleotides are TGTGCCATCAGCCGGGGACTAGCGGAACTCAATGAGCAGTTCTTC.

The chain is built from TRBV2 and TRBJ2-3; 14 nucleotides match TRBD2. With 4 bases clipped from V and 1 base from J, the junction kept 7 bases outside the gene matches. This CDR3 has 18 residues. Germline CDR1 SNHLY, CDR2 FYNNEI. CDR3 protein: CASSGLAGGSRRTDTQYF. DNA of the CDR3: TGTGCCAGCAGTGGACTAGCGGGAGGGTCACGGCGCACAGATACGCAGTATTTT.

V gene TRBV10-3 combines with J gene TRBJ2-7, with 8 bases identical to TRBD2. Germline CDR1 ENHRY, CDR2 SYGVKD. The V segment lost 4 bases and the J segment 3 bases; nucleotides outside the gene matches: 8. This CDR3 has 15 amino acids. Here the CDR3 DNA reads TGTGCCATCAGTGGTGATAGCGGGAACCTCTACGAGCAGTACTTC. This gives the protein CAISGDSGNLYEQYF.

This clone appeared once. This sequence joins TRBV29-1 and TRBJ2-5, with 9 bases fitting TRBD2. Germline CDR1 is SQVTM and CDR2 is ANQGSEA. V gave up 5 bases and J gave up 2 bases; unmatched junction bases: 3. This CDR3 contains 13 residues. This CDR3 is CSVRTSAQETQYF. DNA of the CDR3: TGCAGCGTTAGGACTAGCGCTCAAGAGACCCAGTACTTC. The full variable domain, rest sourced from reference TRBV29-1 and TRBJ2-5, is SAVISQKPSRDICQRGTSLTIQCQVDSQVTMMFWYRQQPGQSLTLIATANQGSEATYESGFVIDKFPISRPNLTFSTLTVSNMSPEDSSIYLCSVRTSAQETQYFGPGTRLLVL.

This clone was observed a single time. The gene calls are TRBV6-1 and TRBJ1-4; D gene uncertain. The V gene lost 6 bases and the J gene lost 8 bases, with 10 bases spanning the gap. From germline, CDR1 is MNHNS and CDR2 SASEGT. The CDR3 sequence is 12 residues long. CDR3 loop: CASRLGSEKLFF. CDR3 DNA: TGTGCCAGCAGGCTCGGGTCGGAAAAACTGTTTTTT.

V and J are TRBV5-1 and TRBJ2-1; 9 bases line up with TRBD1. Germline V gives CDR1 SGHRS, CDR2 YFSETQ. The trim removed 0 bases at V and 3 bases at J, leaving 4 bases unmatched. The CDR3 consists of 16 residues. The CDR3 DNA sequence: TGCGCCAGCAGCTTGGGACCGGGACAGGGCTACAATGAGCAGTTCTTC. This gives the protein CASSLGPGQGYNEQFF.

The V gene is TRBV6-1, the J gene TRBJ1-1; a possible D gene is TRBD1 (5 bases). With 6 bases removed from V and 0 bases from J, the gap between germline ends came to 14 bases. Germline V gene sequence: CDR1 MNHNS, CDR2 SASEGT. The CDR3 is 15 amino acids. The CDR3 nucleotides are TGTGCCAGCAGCAGCGGGGGGGGTATGAACACTGAAGCTTTCTTT. Translated: CASSSGGGMNTEAFF.

The chain carries TRBV18 and TRBJ1-1; weak D call: TRBD1 (6 bases). V lost 0 bases, J lost 5 bases, and 10 bases lay in between. This CDR3 comprises 14 residues. Germline V gives CDR1 KGHSH, CDR2 LQKENI. The CDR3 DNA reads TGTGCCAGCTCACCACCGGGGGCGACTACTGAAGCTTTCTTT. This translates into CASSPPGATTEAFF.

This clone was observed a single time. The rearrangement uses TRBV7-2 and TRBJ2-7, with TRBD2 identical over 10 bases. There are 13 residues in the CDR3. The V segment lost 6 bases and the J segment 1 base; nucleotides outside the gene matches: 0. Germline V gene sequence: CDR1 SGHTA, CDR2 FQGNSA. CDR3 sequence (DNA): TGTGCCAGCAGGGGACTAGCGTCCTACGAGCAGTACTTC. This codes for CASRGLASYEQYF.

The chain recombines TRBV5-4 with TRBJ2-1, with D unresolved. The V end lost 1 base, the J end lost 7 bases, and 6 bases lay between the germline ends. Germline assignment: CDR1 SGHNT and CDR2 YYREEE (reference sequence). CDR3 length: 12 amino acids. The CDR3 region is CASSLLVNEQFF. For the CDR3, the DNA is TGTGCCAGCAGCTTGTTAGTTAATGAGCAGTTCTTC.

The CDR3 coding sequence is TGCGCCAGCAGCTTGGCCACAGCCTACCAAGAGACCCAGTACTTC. Translated: CASSLATAYQETQYF. The V gene is TRBV5-1, the J gene TRBJ2-5; no clear D. V was pared by 0 bases and J by 0 bases, with 9 bases between. The CDR3 has 15 residues. The germline CDR1 and CDR2 sequences are SGHRS and YFSETQ. The full variable domain, in which reference TRBV5-1 and TRBJ2-5 provide the parts outside the CDR3, is KAGVTQTPRYLIKTRGQQVTLSCSPISGHRSVSWYQQTPGQGLQFLFEYFSETQRNKGNFPGRFSGRQFSNSRSEMNVSTLELGDSALYLCASSLATAYQETQYFGPGTRLLVL.

The chain joins TRBV11-2 to TRBJ1-1, with a tentative D call TRBD1 (5 bases). The germline V and J ends were trimmed by 9 bases and 5 bases, with 10 bases remaining between them. Germline CDR1 is SGHAT and CDR2 is FQNNGV. The CDR3 length is 11 residues. This CDR3 is CARGEGTEAFF. In DNA form, the CDR3 reads TGTGCCAGGGGGGAGGGGACTGAAGCTTTCTTT.

The chain carries TRBV7-6 and TRBJ2-3; D is possibly TRBD1 (5 bases). V lost 5 bases, J lost 0 bases, and 15 bases lay in between. CDR1 and CDR2 from the germline V gene are SGHVS and FNYEAQ. The CDR3 totals 16 residues. CDR3 bases: TGTGCCAGCAGCCCCGCCCAGGGATTAAGCACAGATACGCAGTATTTT. Translated: CASSPAQGLSTDTQYF.

V and J are TRBV6-4 and TRBJ2-3, with a tentative D call TRBD2 (5 bases). Deletions cut 2 bases from V and 4 bases from J, with 13 bases between. Germline V CDR1 and CDR2: MRHNA, SNTAGT. The CDR3 is made up of 15 amino acids. The CDR3 protein is CASSDGAAGADTQYF. The CDR3 DNA reads TGTGCCAGCAGTGACGGTGCGGCCGGGGCAGATACGCAGTATTTT.

The chain has TRBV5-6 and TRBJ1-6; D remains ambiguous. Trimming cost V 0 bases and J 0 bases, with 7 bases left between them. The CDR3 is made up of 16 amino acids. The germline V gene has CDR1 SGHDT and CDR2 YYEEEE. The CDR3 DNA sequence: TGTGCCAGCAGCTTGGCACAGAGCTCCTATAATTCACCCCTCCACTTT. Translated, it gives CASSLAQSSYNSPLHF.